This TCR beta chain appears in the sequencing data of a study of technical replicates of blood from a handful of donors. The repertoire was sequenced with immunoSEQ multiplex PCR; TCRdb's copy has only in-frame clones and lacks some. Found here are roughly 80,000 clones, over 90% of them singletons; the top ten hold approximately 0.41%. Trimming removed 7 bases from V and 5 bases from J; junction bases left unmatched: 12. Germline CDR1 MNHNS, CDR2 SASEGT. This CDR3 has 15 residues. This receptor was identified in a human donor in good health. V is TRBV6-1 and J is TRBJ2-7; TRBD2 agrees at 9 bases. Source material: T cells isolated from PBMCs. The CDR3 DNA reads TGTGCCAGCACCCTCCTCGGCGGGAGGGCCGACGAGCAGTACTTC. Its translation is CASTLLGGRADEQYF.